The present T cell receptor beta chain was sequenced within a study of persistence of HIV-infected CD4 T cells. Nonspecific anti-CD3/anti-CD28 bead stimulation represents the broad CD4+ T cell repertoire. CD4+ T cells upregulating both CD40 ligand and CD69 were sorted as responding cells. Before stimulation, PBMCs underwent CD8+ T cell depletion. The V end lost 4 bases, the J end lost 2 bases, and 11 bases lay between the germline ends. In germline, CDR1 is SNHLY, CDR2 FYNNEI. The CDR3 contains 14 residues. The libraries were made with immunoSEQ version 4 in survey mode. Profiled with immunoSEQ multiplex PCR; TCRdb holds only in-frame clones, not every one. The table shows 40,000 to 60,000 clones, with just under 90% occurring only once. Overall study results and limits: Degenerate expanded CDR3beta sequences were enriched among CMV- and Gag-responding cells.

Of note for this clone: No antigen is known for it.

The sample was CD4+ T cells sorted from PBMCs after approximately 19-hour stimulation, taken from a patient who received antiretroviral therapy. The sequence was obtained from an adult woman with HIV who was CMV-seropositive. This rearrangement joins TRBV2 to TRBJ1-2; no firm D call. CDR3: CASSGYAENYGYTF. CDR3 nucleotide sequence: TGTGCCAGCAGTGGCTACGCTGAGAACTATGGCTACACCTTC.